What follows are 30 T cell receptor beta chains derived from one specimen sequenced in a study of memory CD4+ T cells and cytomegalovirus serostatus. Assay: immunoSEQ multiplex PCR; the TCRdb copy retains only in-frame clones and omits some. This table holds roughly 40,000 clones, over 65% found once. The sort gate was single viable CD3+CD4+CD8-CD45RO+ cells for memory CD4+ T cells. The sequenced sample was memory CD4+ T cells from blood. Receptors were obtained from an adult in good health and CMV-seronegative.

The chain is built from TRBV29-1 and TRBJ2-7; 7 nucleotides match TRBD2. CDR3 length: 13 residues. With 3 bases clipped from V and 4 bases from J, the junction kept 6 bases outside the gene matches. CDR1 and CDR2 from the germline V gene are SQVTM and ANQGSEA. The CDR3: CSVDGIGGYEQYF. The DNA for the CDR3 is TGCAGCGTTGACGGAATCGGGGGGTACGAGCAGTACTTC.

This clone appeared once. V and J are TRBV29-1 and TRBJ2-1, with TRBD2 identical over 8 bases. The CDR3 has 16 amino acids. The junction had 13 bases not matched to a gene; V was cut back by 5 bases and J by 4 bases. Germline V gene sequence: CDR1 SQVTM, CDR2 ANQGSEA. CDR3 loop: CSVQGSGDSRYNEQFF. The CDR3, as DNA: TGCAGCGTTCAAGGTAGCGGGGATTCACGGTACAATGAGCAGTTCTTC.

The chain combines TRBV29-1 with TRBJ2-1; no firm D call. The V end lost 4 bases, the J end lost 1 base, and 5 bases lay between the germline ends. The CDR3 covers 12 residues. Germline CDR1 and CDR2: SQVTM and ANQGSEA. As DNA, the CDR3 is TGCAGCGTTGTATTGTCCTACAATGAGCAGTTCTTC. This translates into CSVVLSYNEQFF.

J is TRBJ2-7 and V is TRBV11-1; D is undetermined. Germline CDR1 SGHAT, CDR2 FQDESV (reference sequence). The V end lost 2 bases, the J end lost 1 base, and 12 bases lay between the germline ends. The CDR3 sequence is 15 residues long. CDR3 DNA sequence: TGTGCCAGCAGCTTATTGGGCGGAAAATCCTACGAGCAGTACTTC. This encodes CASSLLGGKSYEQYF.

The chain joins TRBV19 to TRBJ2-2; no clear D. The CDR3 is 13 residues long. The V and J ends lost 6 bases and 1 base respectively, with 6 bases between them. Per the germline V gene, CDR1 is LNHDA and CDR2 is SQIVND (reference sequence). The CDR3 bases are TGTGCCAGTAGGGACCAGAACACCGGGGAGCTGTTTTTT. Its translation: CASRDQNTGELFF.

The chain combines TRBV19 with TRBJ2-6, with 9 bases aligning to TRBD1. Losses at the gene ends were 7 bases for V and 1 base for J; bases not matched to a gene: 20. CDR3 length: 21 amino acids. Per the germline V gene, CDR1 is LNHDA and CDR2 is SQIVND (reference sequence). The CDR3 is CASILNRGQNSWASGANVLTF. The CDR3 nucleotides are TGTGCCAGTATTCTGAACAGGGGGCAAAATTCATGGGCATCTGGGGCCAACGTCCTGACTTTC.

This chain uses TRBV7-9 with TRBJ2-3; 9 bases fit TRBD1. Per the germline V gene, CDR1 is SEHNR and CDR2 is FQNEAQ (reference sequence). The V gene end was trimmed by 3 bases and the J gene end by 2 bases; junction bases not matched to a gene: 3. The CDR3 is made up of 15 amino acids. CDR3 sequence reads: CASSFGQGHTDTQYF. DNA for the CDR3: TGTGCCAGCAGCTTCGGACAGGGGCACACAGATACGCAGTATTTT.

This clone was picked up one time. The chain is built from TRBV16 and TRBJ1-4, with no clear D. The V end was cut by 2 bases, the J end by 0 bases, with 7 bases between. The germline CDR1 and CDR2 sequences are KGHSY and FQNENV. The CDR3 has 15 amino acids. In DNA form, the CDR3 reads TGTGCCAGCAGCCAAATCGCGTCAACTAATGAAAAACTGTTTTTT. Its translation: CASSQIASTNEKLFF.

This rearrangement joins TRBV7-6 to TRBJ2-2; 10 positions match TRBD2. Germline CDR1 reads SGHVS; CDR2 reads FNYEAQ. V was clipped by 4 bases and J by 1 base; unmatched bases: 3. CDR3 size: 16 residues. CDR3 coding DNA: TGTGCCAGCAGCTACATAGCGGGGGGGAACACCGGGGAGCTGTTTTTT. The encoded protein is CASSYIAGGNTGELFF.

This chain links TRBV30 with TRBJ2-3; the match to TRBD1 covers 8 bases. Trimming cost V 5 bases and J 2 bases; bases outside gene matches: 9. The germline V gene encodes CDR1 GTSNPN and CDR2 SVGIG (reference sequence). This CDR3 is built from 15 residues. The CDR3 region is CAWGTGVKNTDTQYF. Written as DNA, the CDR3 is TGTGCCTGGGGGACAGGAGTAAAGAACACAGATACGCAGTATTTT.

The chain uses TRBV19 and TRBJ2-6; D gene uncertain. V was clipped by 1 base and J by 0 bases, with 7 bases between them. This CDR3 has 16 residues. Germline V lookup: CDR1 LNHDA, CDR2 SQIVND (reference sequence). CDR3 sequence reads: CASSIGASSGANVLTF. CDR3 nucleotides: TGTGCCAGTAGTATAGGTGCCAGCTCTGGGGCCAACGTCCTGACTTTC.

This clone was detected only once. The genes are TRBV2 and TRBJ1-3, with 7 bases lining up with TRBD1. CDR3 length: 18 residues. In germline, CDR1 is SNHLY, CDR2 FYNNEI. Germline trimming cut 6 bases from V and 2 bases from J; bases unmatched to any gene: 16. Here the CDR3 reads CASSYGTAFSEAGNTIYF. The DNA of the CDR3 is TGTGCCAGCAGCTACGGGACAGCTTTTTCTGAGGCTGGAAACACCATATATTTT. Full variable domain (outside the CDR3, taken from reference TRBV2 and TRBJ1-3): EPEVTQTPSHQVTQMGQEVILRCVPISNHLYFYWYRQILGQKVEFLVSFYNNEISEKSEIFDDQFSVERPDGSNFTLKIRSTKLEDSAMYFCASSYGTAFSEAGNTIYFGEGSWLTVV.

The chain employs TRBV18 and TRBJ1-4; 7 bases align to TRBD1. This CDR3 contains 13 residues. Unmatched junction bases numbered 4, after V lost 8 bases and J lost 4 bases. Germline CDR1 is KGHSH and CDR2 is LQKENI. The DNA for the CDR3 is TGTGCCAGCCGGGACAGTGGTAATGAAAAACTGTTTTTT. This gives the protein CASRDSGNEKLFF.

The chain combines TRBV6-4 with TRBJ1-5, with a possible D match to TRBD1 (5 bases). Germline assignment: CDR1 MRHNA and CDR2 SNTAGT. The CDR3 contains 14 residues. V was trimmed by 0 bases and J by 6 bases, leaving 9 bases between them. The CDR3 DNA sequence: TGTGCCAGCAGTGACTCGGCAGGGCGTCAGCCCCAGCATTTT. It is translated as CASSDSAGRQPQHF.

The rearrangement links TRBV4-2 to TRBJ1-5; the D is unclear. Germline CDR1 reads LGHNA; CDR2 reads YNFKEQ. This CDR3 has 13 amino acids. Trimming left V 0 bases short and J 6 bases short, with 6 bases between. The CDR3 sequence is CASSQDLLQPQHF. CDR3 DNA: TGTGCCAGCAGCCAAGATCTGCTTCAGCCCCAGCATTTT.

The CDR3 DNA is TGCGGACAGGGGGATTACAATGAGCAGTTCTTC. It codes for CGQGDYNEQFF. This chain links TRBV20-1 with TRBJ2-1; 10 nucleotides line up with TRBD1. From germline, CDR1 is DFQATT and CDR2 SNEGSKA (reference sequence). The CDR3 extends over 11 amino acids.

The V gene is TRBV30, the J gene TRBJ2-7; D is undetermined. V lost 0 bases, J lost 2 bases, and 11 bases lay in between. In germline, CDR1 is GTSNPN, CDR2 SVGIG (reference sequence). This CDR3 contains 14 residues. The CDR3 bases are TGTGCCTGGAGTGTACTACAAGGGCCCTACGAGCAGTACTTC. It codes for CAWSVLQGPYEQYF.

CDR3 nucleotides: TGCGCCAGCAGCTTGGGGGAACCGGGACACGTCCCGTCCTCTGGAAACACCATATATTTT. Translation gives CASSLGEPGHVPSSGNTIYF. The chain couples TRBV5-1 to TRBJ1-3; maybe TRBD1 (6 bases). Looked up from germline, CDR1 is SGHRS and CDR2 is YFSETQ. Trimming shortened V by 0 bases and J by 0 bases, and 22 bases separated the two germline ends. The CDR3 contains 20 residues.

This clone was observed a single time. This sequence joins TRBV5-4 and TRBJ2-7; 11 bases are shared with TRBD1. The V and J ends lost 4 bases and 6 bases, in that order; junction bases with no gene match: 9. Germline V gene data show CDR1 as SGHNT and CDR2 as YYREEE (reference sequence). The CDR3 runs 15 residues. The CDR3 loop is CASSRGTGGPGEQYF. In DNA form, the CDR3 reads TGTGCCAGCAGCCGCGGGACAGGGGGGCCCGGCGAGCAGTACTTC.

The chain joins TRBV30 to TRBJ2-1; 7 nucleotides align to TRBD1. The germline V gene has CDR1 GTSNPN and CDR2 SVGIG (reference sequence). The CDR3 extends over 15 amino acids. With V trimmed by 1 base and J by 3 bases, 6 bases remained unmatched. In DNA form, the CDR3 reads TGTGCCTGGAGTGAGTGGTCAGGGGGCTACAATGAGCAGTTCTTC. Translating it yields CAWSEWSGGYNEQFF. Full variable domain (outside the CDR3, taken from reference TRBV30 and TRBJ2-1): SQTIHQWPATLVQPVGSPLSLECTVEGTSNPNLYWYRQAAGRGLQLLFYSVGIGQISSEVPQNLSASRPQDRQFILSSKKLLLSDSGFYLCAWSEWSGGYNEQFFGPGTRLTVL.

The chain carries TRBV5-1 and TRBJ2-2; possible D gene TRBD2, 5 bases. V gave up 4 bases and J gave up 2 bases, with 12 bases separating them. Germline V gene lookup returns CDR1 SGHRS and CDR2 YFSETQ. CDR3 size: 15 residues. CDR3 bases: TGCGCCAGCAGCCCTCTAGAGGGTAACACCGGGGAGCTGTTTTTT. Residues: CASSPLEGNTGELFF.

This chain connects TRBV18 to TRBJ1-2, with D perhaps TRBD1 (5 bases). V was shortened by 6 bases and J by 7 bases, with 21 bases between the two germline ends. The CDR3 length is 15 residues. The germline gives CDR1 KGHSH, CDR2 LQKENI. The CDR3 nucleotides read TGTGCCAGCTCTTCGACAGCGGATATACGAGCTGGCTACACCTTC. Translated, it gives CASSSTADIRAGYTF.

This clone was observed a handful of times. The chain combines TRBV18 with TRBJ1-5, with D possibly being TRBD1 (5 bases). The V gene lost 6 bases and the J gene lost 7 bases, with 19 bases spanning the gap. Germline V lookup: CDR1 KGHSH, CDR2 LQKENI. The CDR3 spans 15 residues. DNA of the CDR3: TGTGCCAGCTCCCCCGAGGATGGGGCAGGGCAGCCCCAGCATTTT. Translating gives CASSPEDGAGQPQHF.

A single count supports this clone. The same CDR3 is also encoded by other DNA sequences in this sample. This chain connects TRBV30 to TRBJ1-6, with 8 bases that match TRBD1. CDR1 is GTSNPN and CDR2 is SVGIG in the germline V gene (reference sequence). The CDR3 covers 14 residues. V was pared by 0 bases and J by 6 bases, with 1 base of the junction left unmatched. The CDR3 DNA is TGTGCCTGGAGTGTGGACAGGGTTAATTCACCCCTCCACTTT. This codes for CAWSVDRVNSPLHF.

The chain uses TRBV29-1 and TRBJ2-3; no clear D. Germline V gene data show CDR1 as SQVTM and CDR2 as ANQGSEA. V lost 4 bases, J lost 0 bases, and 11 bases lay in between. The CDR3 extends over 14 amino acids. CDR3 region: CSVGSMHSTDTQYF. The CDR3 DNA reads TGCAGCGTTGGGTCGATGCACAGCACAGATACGCAGTATTTT.

The genes are TRBV6-4 and TRBJ1-6, with 7 bases aligning to TRBD1. This CDR3 region has 14 residues. CDR1 and CDR2 from the germline V gene are MRHNA and SNTAGT. Trimming removed 5 bases from V and 7 bases from J; junction bases left unmatched: 5. DNA for the CDR3: TGTGCCAGCAGTCCTGGACAGGAAAATTCACCCCTCCACTTT. Protein: CASSPGQENSPLHF.

This clone has only a few counts. This sequence joins TRBV30 and TRBJ1-5; possibly TRBD1 for D (6 bases). V shed 5 bases and J shed 0 bases, with 11 bases lying between them. The CDR3 runs 14 residues. Germline V gene data show CDR1 as GTSNPN and CDR2 as SVGIG (reference sequence). The CDR3 DNA sequence: TGTGCCTGGCCCCCGGACAGTAGCAATCAGCCCCAGCATTTT. It specifies CAWPPDSSNQPQHF.

The V and J genes are TRBV30 and TRBJ1-2; D remains ambiguous. The V end was cut by 1 base, the J end by 4 bases, with 16 bases between. This CDR3 is built from 15 residues. Germline loops: CDR1 GTSNPN, CDR2 SVGIG (reference sequence). CDR3 residues: CAWSGVAPGVYGYTF. As DNA, the CDR3 is TGTGCCTGGAGTGGGGTAGCGCCCGGGGTCTATGGCTACACCTTC.

This clone was counted only a few times. The V gene is TRBV6-4, the J gene TRBJ2-2; D is uncertain. The germline gives CDR1 MRHNA, CDR2 SNTAGT. This CDR3 has 13 residues. Trimming stripped 2 bases from V and 3 bases from J, with 4 bases between. The CDR3 coding sequence is TGTGCCAGCAGTGACAGGGACACCGGGGAGCTGTTTTTT. It encodes CASSDRDTGELFF.

The chain joins TRBV18 to TRBJ2-1, with TRBD2 matching 11 bases. V dropped 3 bases and J dropped 7; count of bases not matched to a gene: 11. The CDR3 contains 17 residues. Germline lookup yields CDR1 KGHSH and CDR2 LQKENI. CDR3 loop: CASSPLHPGLAANEQFF. The CDR3 DNA sequence: TGTGCCAGCTCACCTCTCCACCCGGGACTAGCGGCGAATGAGCAGTTCTTC.